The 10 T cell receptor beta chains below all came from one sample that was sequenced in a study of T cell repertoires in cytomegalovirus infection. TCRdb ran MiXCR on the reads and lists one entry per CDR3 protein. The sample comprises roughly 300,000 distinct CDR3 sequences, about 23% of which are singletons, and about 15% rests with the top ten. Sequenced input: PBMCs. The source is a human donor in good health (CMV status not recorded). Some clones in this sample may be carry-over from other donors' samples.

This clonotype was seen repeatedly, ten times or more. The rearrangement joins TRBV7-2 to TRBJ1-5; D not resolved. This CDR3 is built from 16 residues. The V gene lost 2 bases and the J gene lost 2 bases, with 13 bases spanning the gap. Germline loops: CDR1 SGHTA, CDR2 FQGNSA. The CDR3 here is CASSLLSWTGNQPQHF. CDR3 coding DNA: TGTGCCAGCAGCTTATTGTCTTGGACGGGCAATCAGCCCCAGCATTTT. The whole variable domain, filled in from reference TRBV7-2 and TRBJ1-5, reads GAGVSQSPSNKVTEKGKDVELRCDPISGHTALYWYRQSLGQGLEFLIYFQGNSAPDKSGLPSDRFSAERTGGSVSTLTIQRTQQEDSAVYLCASSLLSWTGNQPQHFGDGTRLSIL.

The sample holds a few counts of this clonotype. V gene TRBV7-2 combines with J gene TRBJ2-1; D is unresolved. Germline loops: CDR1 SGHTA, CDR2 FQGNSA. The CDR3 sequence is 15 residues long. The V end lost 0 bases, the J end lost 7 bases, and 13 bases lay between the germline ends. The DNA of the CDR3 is TGTGCCAGCAGCTTAGCTCCCGGAATCGAAAATGAGCAGTTCTTC. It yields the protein CASSLAPGIENEQFF.

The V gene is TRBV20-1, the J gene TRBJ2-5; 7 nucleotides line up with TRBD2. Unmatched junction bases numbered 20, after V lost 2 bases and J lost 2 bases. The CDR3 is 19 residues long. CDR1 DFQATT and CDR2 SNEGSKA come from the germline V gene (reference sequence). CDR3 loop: CSARSPFGGGGLLQETQYF. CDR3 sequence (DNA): TGCAGTGCTAGATCCCCTTTCGGCGGGGGAGGGCTTTTGCAAGAGACCCAGTACTTC.

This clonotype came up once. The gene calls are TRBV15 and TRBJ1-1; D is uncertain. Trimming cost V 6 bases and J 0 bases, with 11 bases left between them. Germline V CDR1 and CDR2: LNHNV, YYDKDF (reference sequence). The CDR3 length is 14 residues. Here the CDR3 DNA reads TGTGCCACCAGGGTGTTGGCGATGAACACTGAAGCTTTCTTT. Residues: CATRVLAMNTEAFF.

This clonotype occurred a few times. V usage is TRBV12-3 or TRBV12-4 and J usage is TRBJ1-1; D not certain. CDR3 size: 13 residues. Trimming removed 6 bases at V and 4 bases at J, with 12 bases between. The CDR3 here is CASSPRQVTEAFF. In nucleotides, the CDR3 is TGTGCCAGCAGCCCCCGGCAGGTCACTGAAGCTTTCTTT.

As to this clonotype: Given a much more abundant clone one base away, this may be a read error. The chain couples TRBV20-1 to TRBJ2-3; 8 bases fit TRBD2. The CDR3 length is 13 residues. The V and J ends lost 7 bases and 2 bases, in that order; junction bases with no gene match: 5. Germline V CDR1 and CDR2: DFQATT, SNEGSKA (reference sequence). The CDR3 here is CSGKAGATDTQYF. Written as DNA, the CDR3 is TGCAGTGGGAAAGCGGGAGCCACAGATACGCAGTATTTT.

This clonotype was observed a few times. This CDR3 is CASGLAGASYEQYF. The CDR3 DNA reads as TGCGCCAGCGGACTAGCGGGAGCGTCCTACGAGCAGTACTTC. V usage is TRBV10-2 and J usage is TRBJ2-7, with TRBD2 matching 13 bases. CDR3 size: 14 residues. Germline V gene data show CDR1 as WSHSY and CDR2 as SAAADI. Losses at the gene ends were 8 bases for V and 1 base for J; bases not matched to a gene: 2.

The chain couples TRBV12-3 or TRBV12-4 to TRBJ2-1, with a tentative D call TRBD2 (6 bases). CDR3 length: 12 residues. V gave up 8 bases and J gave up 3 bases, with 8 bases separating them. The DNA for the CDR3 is TGTGCCAGCTCGCGGGACTACAATGAGCAGTTCTTC. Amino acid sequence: CASSRDYNEQFF.

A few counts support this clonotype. Here the CDR3 DNA reads TGTGCCAGCACCCAAGGGGGCTTTAATGAAAAACTGTTTTTT. Residues: CASTQGGFNEKLFF. The chain carries TRBV28 and TRBJ1-4, with TRBD1 matching over 7 bases. This CDR3 spans 14 amino acids. The trim removed 7 bases at V and 4 bases at J, leaving 6 bases unmatched. Germline values: CDR1 MDHEN, CDR2 SYDVKM.

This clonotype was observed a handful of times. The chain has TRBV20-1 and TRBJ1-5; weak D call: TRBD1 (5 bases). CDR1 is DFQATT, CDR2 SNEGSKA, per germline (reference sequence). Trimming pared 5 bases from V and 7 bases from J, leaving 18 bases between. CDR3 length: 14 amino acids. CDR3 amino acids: CSAPEAGSDQPQHF. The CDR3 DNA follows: TGCAGTGCTCCAGAAGCAGGGTCCGACCAGCCCCAGCATTTT.